These T cell receptor beta chains were read from a single sample in a study of T cells after posttransplantation cyclophosphamide. Only in-frame clones appear in the TCRdb table, and some are missing; sequencing was by immunoSEQ multiplex PCR. The sample consists of about 21,000 clones, 80% to 90% of them appearing once. Sequences were derived from PBMCs, sampled 350 to 400 days after allogeneic stem cell transplant with calcineurin inhibitor and methotrexate. All receptors come from a female patient under 45 who received an allogeneic stem cell transplant from an unrelated donor, was CMV-positive, and had acute and chronic GVHD. Some T cells may arise from the graft donor. The CDR3 runs from the conserved cysteine through the conserved F or W. The order of the fields is CDR3 length, clone size, D gene, J gene, V gene, CDR3 protein, CDR3 DNA. A D gene is named only where the DNA matches it firmly. Not every row has a clone size; where given, it reads once, few, many or a size class.

len: 13
abundance: NA
d_gene: NA
j_gene: TRBJ1-3
v_gene: TRBV5-5
CDR3aa: CASSLGRADTIYF
CDR3nt: TGTGCCAGCAGCTTGGGGAGGGCTGACACCATATATTTT

len: 14
abundance: NA
d_gene: TRBD2
j_gene: TRBJ2-3
v_gene: TRBV28
CDR3aa: CASSEGTSGDTQYF
CDR3nt: TGTGCCAGCAGTGAGGGCACTAGCGGTGATACGCAGTATTTT

len: 16
abundance: NA
d_gene: NA
j_gene: TRBJ2-1
v_gene: TRBV5-1
CDR3aa: CASTILPPISYNEQFF
CDR3nt: TGCGCCAGCACCATACTACCACCTATCTCCTACAATGAGCAGTTCTTC

len: 13
abundance: NA
d_gene: TRBD1
j_gene: TRBJ2-1
v_gene: TRBV28
CDR3aa: CATQGASYNEQFF
CDR3nt: TGTGCCACCCAGGGGGCCTCCTACAATGAGCAGTTCTTC

len: 12
abundance: NA
d_gene: NA
j_gene: TRBJ1-6
v_gene: TRBV7-3
CDR3aa: CASSSGNSPLHF
CDR3nt: TGTGCCAGCAGCTCAGGGAATTCACCCCTCCACTTT

len: 15
abundance: NA
d_gene: NA
j_gene: TRBJ2-7
v_gene: TRBV29-1
CDR3aa: CSVEGGEDLSYEQYF
CDR3nt: TGCAGCGTTGAAGGGGGAGAGGACCTGAGCTACGAGCAGTACTTC

len: 15
abundance: NA
d_gene: TRBD1
j_gene: TRBJ1-1
v_gene: TRBV19
CDR3aa: CASSLDRGPGTEAFF
CDR3nt: TGTGCCAGTAGTTTAGACAGGGGGCCGGGAACTGAAGCTTTCTTT

len: 15
abundance: NA
d_gene: NA
j_gene: TRBJ2-5
v_gene: TRBV30
CDR3aa: CAWSSGRGGQETQYF
CDR3nt: TGTGCCTGGAGTTCCGGCAGGGGTGGTCAAGAGACCCAGTACTTC

len: 16
abundance: NA
d_gene: NA
j_gene: TRBJ2-5
v_gene: TRBV10-3
CDR3aa: CAISAFGERHQETQYF
CDR3nt: TGTGCCATCAGTGCCTTTGGGGAGCGTCACCAAGAGACCCAGTACTTC

len: 15
abundance: NA
d_gene: NA
j_gene: TRBJ1-3
v_gene: TRBV9
CDR3aa: CASSPRLASGNTIYF
CDR3nt: TGTGCCAGCAGCCCCCGGTTAGCCTCTGGAAACACCATATATTTT

len: 15
abundance: NA
d_gene: NA
j_gene: TRBJ2-3
v_gene: TRBV4-3
CDR3aa: CASSQLEGGTDTQYF
CDR3nt: TGCGCCAGCAGCCAACTGGAGGGAGGCACAGATACGCAGTATTTT

len: 15
abundance: NA
d_gene: NA
j_gene: TRBJ1-2
v_gene: TRBV28
CDR3aa: CASSSRGRANYGYTF
CDR3nt: TGTGCCAGCAGCAGCCGAGGCCGAGCTAACTATGGCTACACCTTC

len: 16
abundance: NA
d_gene: TRBD2
j_gene: TRBJ2-3
v_gene: TRBV7-2
CDR3aa: CASSPGGTSGEHTQYF
CDR3nt: TGTGCCAGCAGCCCCGGGGGGACTAGCGGGGAACATACGCAGTATTTT

len: 16
abundance: once
d_gene: NA
j_gene: TRBJ1-3
v_gene: TRBV2
CDR3aa: CASSHSGVRAGNTIYF
CDR3nt: TGTGCCAGCAGTCACTCAGGGGTTAGGGCTGGAAACACCATATATTTT

len: 14
abundance: NA
d_gene: TRBD1
j_gene: TRBJ1-1
v_gene: TRBV5-1
CDR3aa: CASSPGQGDTEAFF
CDR3nt: TGCGCCAGCAGCCCTGGACAGGGTGACACTGAAGCTTTCTTT

len: 15
abundance: NA
d_gene: NA
j_gene: TRBJ1-3
v_gene: TRBV5-1
CDR3aa: CASSEVASSGNTIYF
CDR3nt: TGCGCCAGCAGCGAAGTGGCCAGCTCTGGAAACACCATATATTTT

len: 13
abundance: few
d_gene: NA
j_gene: TRBJ1-3
v_gene: TRBV9
CDR3aa: CASSPDSEYTIYF
CDR3nt: TGTGCCAGCAGCCCGGACAGTGAATACACCATATATTTT

len: 17
abundance: NA
d_gene: TRBD2
j_gene: TRBJ2-3
v_gene: TRBV5-4
CDR3aa: CASSSFGSGRAGDTQYF
CDR3nt: TGTGCCAGCAGCTCCTTTGGGAGCGGGAGGGCAGGGGATACGCAGTATTTT

len: 16
abundance: NA
d_gene: TRBD1
j_gene: TRBJ1-4
v_gene: TRBV12-5
CDR3aa: CASAPRQGGYNEKLFF
CDR3nt: TGTGCTAGTGCTCCCCGACAGGGGGGGTATAATGAAAAACTGTTTTTT

len: 14
abundance: few
d_gene: NA
j_gene: TRBJ2-3
v_gene: TRBV4-3
CDR3aa: CASSQEGSRDTQYF
CDR3nt: TGCGCCAGCAGCCAAGAAGGGAGCCGCGATACGCAGTATTTT

len: 16
abundance: NA
d_gene: TRBD1
j_gene: TRBJ1-4
v_gene: TRBV29-1
CDR3aa: CTVRDRGISANEKLFF
CDR3nt: TGCACCGTTAGGGACAGGGGTATTTCGGCTAATGAAAAACTGTTTTTT

len: 15
abundance: NA
d_gene: NA
j_gene: TRBJ1-6
v_gene: TRBV18
CDR3aa: CASSPREADNSPLHF
CDR3nt: TGTGCCAGCTCACCCCGAGAGGCCGATAATTCACCCCTCCACTTT

len: 11
abundance: NA
d_gene: NA
j_gene: TRBJ2-3
v_gene: TRBV30
CDR3aa: CAWRGLDTQYF
CDR3nt: TGTGCCTGGAGGGGACTGGATACGCAGTATTTT

len: 14
abundance: NA
d_gene: TRBD2
j_gene: TRBJ2-3
v_gene: TRBV9
CDR3aa: CASSPSGETDTQYF
CDR3nt: TGTGCCAGCAGCCCCAGCGGGGAAACAGATACGCAGTATTTT

len: 14
abundance: NA
d_gene: TRBD1
j_gene: TRBJ2-1
v_gene: TRBV5-6
CDR3aa: CASSLGRGRGEQFF
CDR3nt: TGTGCCAGCAGCTTGGGCAGGGGGCGAGGTGAGCAGTTCTTC